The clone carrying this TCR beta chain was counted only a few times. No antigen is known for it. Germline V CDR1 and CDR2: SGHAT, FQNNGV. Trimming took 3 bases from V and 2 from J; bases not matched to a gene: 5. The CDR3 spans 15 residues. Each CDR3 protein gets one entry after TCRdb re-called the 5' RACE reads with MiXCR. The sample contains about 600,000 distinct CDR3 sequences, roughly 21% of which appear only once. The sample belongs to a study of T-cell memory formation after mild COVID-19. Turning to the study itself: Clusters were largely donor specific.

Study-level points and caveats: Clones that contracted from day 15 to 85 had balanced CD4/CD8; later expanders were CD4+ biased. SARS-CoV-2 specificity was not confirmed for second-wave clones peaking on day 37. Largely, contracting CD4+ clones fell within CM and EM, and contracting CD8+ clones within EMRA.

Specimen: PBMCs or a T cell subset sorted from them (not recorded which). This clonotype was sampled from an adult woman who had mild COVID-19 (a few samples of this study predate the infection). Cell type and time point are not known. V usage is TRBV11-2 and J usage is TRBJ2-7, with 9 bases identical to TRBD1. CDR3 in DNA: TGTGCCAGCAGCTTTTACAGGGGGCTAACCTACGAGCAGTACTTC. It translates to CASSFYRGLTYEQYF.